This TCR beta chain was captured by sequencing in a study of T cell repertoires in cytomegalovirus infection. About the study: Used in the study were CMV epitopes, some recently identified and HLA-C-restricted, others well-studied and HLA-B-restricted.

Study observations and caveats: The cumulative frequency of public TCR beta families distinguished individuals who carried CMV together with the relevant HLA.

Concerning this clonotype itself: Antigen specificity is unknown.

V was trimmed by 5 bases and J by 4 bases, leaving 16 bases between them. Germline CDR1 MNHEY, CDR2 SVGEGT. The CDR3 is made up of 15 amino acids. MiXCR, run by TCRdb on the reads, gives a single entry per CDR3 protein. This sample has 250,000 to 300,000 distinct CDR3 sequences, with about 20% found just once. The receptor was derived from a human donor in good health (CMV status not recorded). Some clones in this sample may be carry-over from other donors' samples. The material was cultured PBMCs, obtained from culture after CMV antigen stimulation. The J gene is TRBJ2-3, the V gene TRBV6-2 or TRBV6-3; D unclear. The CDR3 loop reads CASSGMVMSADTQYF. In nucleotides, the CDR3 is TGTGCCAGCAGTGGAATGGTTATGTCTGCAGATACGCAGTATTTT.